Listed below are T cell receptor beta chains from one sample, sequenced in a study of cytomegalovirus exposure and HLA in healthy donors. Generated by immunoSEQ multiplex PCR, the TCRdb table keeps only in-frame clones and is missing some. The sample shows some 98,000 clones, more than 60% of them seen only once. Sequencing was performed on PBMCs. The receptors stem from a man over 45 in good health and CMV-seronegative. CDR3s include the opening cysteine and the closing phenylalanine or tryptophan. D genes are given only for firm matches. For some rows the clone size is stated as once, few or many, or as a class when expanded; others skip it.

-,TRBV6-1,-,TRBJ2-7,CASNLRAYEQYF,TGTGCCAGCAACTTGAGGGCGTACGAGCAGTACTTC
-,TRBV28,-,TRBJ2-1,CASSTRFGEQFF,TGTGCCAGCAGCACTAGGTTTGGTGAGCAGTTCTTC
few,TRBV5-5,-,TRBJ2-7,CASSFRDYEQYF,TGTGCCAGCAGCTTCCGAGACTACGAGCAGTACTTC
-,TRBV9,TRBD2,TRBJ2-1,CASSGAGWRGEEQFF,TGTGCCAGCAGCGGGGCTGGGTGGCGGGGGGAGGAGCAGTTCTTC
-,TRBV28,-,TRBJ2-7,CASTWVGTAGLREQYF,TGTGCCAGCACCTGGGTCGGGACAGCGGGTTTGAGGGAGCAGTACTTC
-,TRBV5-1,TRBD2,TRBJ2-7,CASSLVSGGSYEQYF,TGCGCCAGCAGCTTGGTTAGCGGGGGCTCCTACGAGCAGTACTTC
-,TRBV7-2,TRBD1,TRBJ2-7,CASSQPGGSYEQYF,TGTGCCAGCAGCCAGCCAGGGGGATCCTACGAGCAGTACTTC
-,TRBV19,TRBD1,TRBJ2-2,CASSTIRLGQGGTGELFF,TGTGCCAGTAGCACTATACGGTTAGGACAGGGGGGCACCGGGGAGCTGTTTTTT
-,TRBV21-1,-,TRBJ2-5,CASSKVDNNRALETQYF,TGTGCCAGCAGCAAAGTGGATAACAACAGGGCCTTGGAGACCCAGTACTTC
few,TRBV27,TRBD2,TRBJ2-1,CASSQGLVINEQFF,TGTGCCAGCAGTCAGGGACTAGTGATCAATGAGCAGTTCTTC
-,TRBV10-3,TRBD2,TRBJ2-7,CAIRRGDGRTYEQYF,TGTGCCATTCGCCGGGGGGACGGAAGAACCTACGAGCAGTACTTC
-,TRBV4-2,TRBD1,TRBJ1-1,CASSLTGTGSEAFF,TGTGCCAGCAGCCTGACAGGGACTGGGTCTGAAGCTTTCTTT
once,TRBV6-6,-,TRBJ1-2,CASSFLPVNYGYTF,TGTGCCAGCAGTTTCCTTCCGGTGAACTATGGCTACACCTTC
-,TRBV11-2,-,TRBJ2-7,CASSLDPERIRTDEQYF,TGTGCCAGCAGCTTAGATCCCGAGAGAATAAGGACAGACGAGCAGTACTTC
-,TRBV28,TRBD1,TRBJ1-5,CASSPGQGGNQPQHF,TGTGCCAGCAGTCCCGGACAGGGTGGCAATCAGCCCCAGCATTTT
-,TRBV9,TRBD1,TRBJ2-7,CASSPRDRAYEQYF,TGTGCCAGCAGCCCCCGGGACAGGGCTTACGAGCAGTACTTC
once,TRBV5-1,TRBD2,TRBJ2-5,CASSPIAGSQETQYF,TGCGCCAGCAGCCCGATAGCGGGAAGTCAAGAGACCCAGTACTTC
-,TRBV5-4,-,TRBJ2-7,CASSLAAGSSYEQYF,TGTGCCAGCAGCTTGGCGGCGGGAAGCTCCTACGAGCAGTACTTC
-,TRBV7-9,TRBD2,TRBJ2-1,CASSGEREWFIEQFF,TGTGCCAGCAGCGGAGAGCGGGAGTGGTTTATTGAGCAGTTCTTC
-,TRBV19,TRBD1,TRBJ2-1,CASSGGQGREQFF,TGTGCCAGTAGTGGCGGACAGGGGCGGGAGCAGTTCTTC
-,TRBV5-1,TRBD1,TRBJ1-2,CASSLAQGDRGYTF,TGCGCCAGCAGCTTGGCCCAGGGGGACCGTGGCTACACCTTC
few,TRBV10-3,TRBD2,TRBJ2-3,CAIRPGLAGPRADTQYF,TGTGCCATCAGGCCGGGACTAGCGGGGCCGCGGGCAGATACGCAGTATTTT
-,TRBV19,-,TRBJ2-2,CASSIDRQTGELFF,TGTGCCAGTAGTATAGACAGGCAAACCGGGGAGCTGTTTTTT
-,TRBV29-1,-,TRBJ1-5,CSAIQGFNQPQHF,TGCAGCGCCATACAGGGTTTCAATCAGCCCCAGCATTTT
few,TRBV18,-,TRBJ1-3,CASSPRATETGNTIYF,TGTGCCAGCTCACCGAGGGCAACAGAAACTGGAAACACCATATATTTT
-,TRBV6-1,-,TRBJ2-7,CASSGTDFSYEQYF,TGTGCCAGCAGTGGGACAGATTTCTCCTACGAGCAGTACTTC
-,TRBV14,TRBD1,TRBJ1-2,CASSRTGGRFDGYTF,TGTGCCAGCAGCAGGACAGGGGGCCGGTTCGATGGCTACACCTTC
-,TRBV19,-,TRBJ2-3,CASNSGTDTQYF,TGTGCCAGTAATTCGGGCACAGATACGCAGTATTTT
-,TRBV19,TRBD1,TRBJ1-2,CASSIRGLTLGYTF,TGTGCCAGTAGTATCAGGGGGCTGACCCTTGGCTACACCTTC
-,TRBV6-5,TRBD1,TRBJ1-6,CASSYSTGGINSPLHF,TGTGCCAGCAGTTACTCGACAGGGGGAATAAATTCACCCCTCCACTTT
few,TRBV5-1,-,TRBJ2-1,CASSLDPGKGNEQFF,TGCGCCAGCAGCTTGGATCCAGGGAAGGGCAATGAGCAGTTCTTC
-,TRBV29-1,-,TRBJ2-3,CSVDSHPTDTQYF,TGCAGCGTTGATTCCCATCCCACAGATACGCAGTATTTT
-,TRBV28,TRBD1,TRBJ1-3,CASIKSGTVSGNTIYF,TGTGCCAGCATCAAATCCGGGACAGTCTCTGGAAACACCATATATTTT
-,TRBV19,-,TRBJ1-2,CASLRHSGGYTF,TGTGCCAGTCTTCGTCATTCGGGGGGCTACACCTTC
few,TRBV5-8,-,TRBJ1-2,CASSLGRVYGYTF,TGTGCCAGCAGCTTGGGCAGGGTCTATGGCTACACCTTC
-,TRBV9,-,TRBJ2-7,CASSPRLLPYEQYF,TGTGCCAGCAGCCCAAGACTACTTCCCTACGAGCAGTACTTC
-,TRBV9,-,TRBJ2-1,CASSGDGSGNEQFF,TGTGCCAGCAGCGGTGACGGGAGTGGCAATGAGCAGTTCTTC
-,TRBV28,TRBD1,TRBJ1-5,CASRPRQGNSNQPQHF,TGTGCCAGCAGACCGCGACAGGGGAATAGTAATCAGCCCCAGCATTTT
few,TRBV18,TRBD1,TRBJ2-4,CASSPPGTGGDIQYF,TGTGCCAGCTCACCCCCTGGGACAGGGGGGGACATTCAGTACTTC
-,TRBV29-1,-,TRBJ2-1,CSVEFGENQNNEQFF,TGCAGCGTTGAATTTGGGGAGAACCAGAACAATGAGCAGTTCTTC
-,TRBV4-3,-,TRBJ1-6,CASSRWTVRNSPLHF,TGCGCCAGCAGCCGATGGACAGTCAGAAATTCACCCCTCCACTTT
-,TRBV9,TRBD1,TRBJ1-5,CASSPSTGGYQPQHF,TGTGCCAGCAGCCCATCGACAGGGGGATATCAGCCCCAGCATTTT
once,TRBV21-1,-,TRBJ2-7,CASSKGSQGSACEQYF,TGTGCCAGCAGCAAAGGATCGCAGGGGTCAGCCTGCGAGCAGTACTTC
-,TRBV5-1,TRBD2,TRBJ2-7,CASSLSLAGIDEQYF,TGCGCCAGCAGCTTATCACTAGCGGGAATCGACGAGCAGTACTTC
once,TRBV6-1,TRBD1,TRBJ1-4,CASSGQGILGVATHEKLFF,TGTGCCAGCAGTGGACAGGGCATATTAGGTGTTGCAACTCATGAAAAACTGTTTTTT
-,TRBV7-9,-,TRBJ1-2,CASSKKRGSNLTYGYTF,TGTGCCAGCAGTAAGAAAAGAGGTAGCAACCTCACCTATGGCTACACCTTC
-,TRBV29-1,TRBD1,TRBJ2-5,CSVQVTGQGNYF,TGCAGCGTGCAAGTTACGGGACAGGGAAATTACTTC
few,TRBV5-1,-,TRBJ1-5,CASSFDTGNQPQHF,TGCGCCAGCAGCTTTGACACGGGGAATCAGCCCCAGCATTTT